This T cell receptor beta chain is drawn from a study of neurological immune-mediated disorders. Looking at the study overall: The study included about 34 multiple sclerosis patients, around 30 relapsing-remitting and 3 secondary progressive.

The unsorted libraries originated from 2 million PBMCs kept at -80 C. This CDR3 is built from 14 residues. Trimming left V 4 bases short and J 3 bases short, with 9 bases between. In germline, CDR1 is SGHTA, CDR2 FQGNSA. Ten or more counts support this clonotype. cDNA was made by 5'RACE with 10-nucleotide random UMIs. TCRdb recomputed calls from the 5' RACE reads with MiXCR, one row per CDR3 protein. Of about 87,000 distinct CDR3 sequences detected, 3% to 4% appear once; the ten largest clones hold 2.9%. This TCR was sampled from a woman aged 45-59 years with multiple sclerosis. Sequences were obtained from PBMCs. The V gene is TRBV7-2, the J gene TRBJ2-2, with D tentatively TRBD1 (6 bases). The CDR3: CASSWAGDTGELFF. The CDR3 DNA is TGTGCCAGCAGCTGGGCAGGGGACACCGGGGAGCTGTTTTTT.